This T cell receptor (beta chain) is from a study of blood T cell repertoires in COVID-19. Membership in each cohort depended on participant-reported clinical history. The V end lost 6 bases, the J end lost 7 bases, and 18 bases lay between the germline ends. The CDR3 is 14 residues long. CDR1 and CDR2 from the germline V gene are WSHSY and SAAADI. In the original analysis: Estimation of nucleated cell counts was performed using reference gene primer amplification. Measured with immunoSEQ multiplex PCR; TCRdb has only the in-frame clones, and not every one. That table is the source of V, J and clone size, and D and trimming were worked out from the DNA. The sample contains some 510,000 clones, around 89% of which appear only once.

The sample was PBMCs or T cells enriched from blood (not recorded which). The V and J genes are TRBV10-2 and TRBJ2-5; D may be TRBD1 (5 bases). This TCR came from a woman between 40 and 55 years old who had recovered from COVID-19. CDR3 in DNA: TGCGCCAGCAGCCAAGAAAGCAGGGTGCGGACCCAGTACTTC. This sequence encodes CASSQESRVRTQYF.